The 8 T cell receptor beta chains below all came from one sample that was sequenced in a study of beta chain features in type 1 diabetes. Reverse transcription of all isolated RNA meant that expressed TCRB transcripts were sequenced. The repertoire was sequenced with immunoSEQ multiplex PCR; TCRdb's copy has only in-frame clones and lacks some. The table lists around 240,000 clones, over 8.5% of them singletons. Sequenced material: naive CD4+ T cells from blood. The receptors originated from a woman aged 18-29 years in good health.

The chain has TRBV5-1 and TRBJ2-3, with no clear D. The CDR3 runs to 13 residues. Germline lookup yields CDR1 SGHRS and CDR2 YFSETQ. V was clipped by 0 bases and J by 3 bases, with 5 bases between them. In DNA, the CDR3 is TGCGCCAGCAGCTTGGGACAAACAGATACGCAGTATTTT. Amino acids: CASSLGQTDTQYF.

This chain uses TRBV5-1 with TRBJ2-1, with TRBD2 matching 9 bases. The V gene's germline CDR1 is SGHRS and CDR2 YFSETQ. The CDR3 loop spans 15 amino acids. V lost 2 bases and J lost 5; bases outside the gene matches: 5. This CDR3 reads CASSLVTSGDNEQFF. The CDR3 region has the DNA TGCGCCAGCAGCTTAGTGACTAGCGGTGACAATGAGCAGTTCTTC.

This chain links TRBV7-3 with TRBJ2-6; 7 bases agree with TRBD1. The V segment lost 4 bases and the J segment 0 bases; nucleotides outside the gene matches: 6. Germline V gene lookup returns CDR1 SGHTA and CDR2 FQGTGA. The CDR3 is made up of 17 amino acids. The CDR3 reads CASSSSGTASGANVLTF. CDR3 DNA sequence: TGTGCCAGCAGCTCCTCCGGGACAGCCTCTGGGGCCAACGTCCTGACTTTC.

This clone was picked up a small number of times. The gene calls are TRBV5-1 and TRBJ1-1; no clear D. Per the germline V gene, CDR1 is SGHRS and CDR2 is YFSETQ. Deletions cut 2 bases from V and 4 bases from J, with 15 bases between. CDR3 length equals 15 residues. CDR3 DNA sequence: TGCGCCAGCAGCTTAAAGGTGGGGAGGACCACTGAAGCTTTCTTT. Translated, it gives CASSLKVGRTTEAFF. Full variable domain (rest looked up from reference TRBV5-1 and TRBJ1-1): KAGVTQTPRYLIKTRGQQVTLSCSPISGHRSVSWYQQTPGQGLQFLFEYFSETQRNKGNFPGRFSGRQFSNSRSEMNVSTLELGDSALYLCASSLKVGRTTEAFFGQGTRLTVV.

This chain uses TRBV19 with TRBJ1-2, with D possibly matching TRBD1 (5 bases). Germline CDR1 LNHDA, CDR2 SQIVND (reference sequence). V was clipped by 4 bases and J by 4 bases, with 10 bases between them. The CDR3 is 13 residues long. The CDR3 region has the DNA TGTGCCAGTAGTACTGGCAGGGTCTATGGCTACACCTTC. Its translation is CASSTGRVYGYTF.

CDR3 bases: TGTGCCAGCAGCCCTCCGGGACAGGGGGGCTTAAACTATGGCTACACCTTC. It specifies CASSPPGQGGLNYGYTF. The chain recombines TRBV5-4 with TRBJ1-2; 11 bases match TRBD1. With V trimmed by 4 bases and J by 2 bases, 10 bases remained unmatched. The CDR3 is 17 amino acids. Per the germline V gene, CDR1 is SGHNT and CDR2 is YYREEE (reference sequence).

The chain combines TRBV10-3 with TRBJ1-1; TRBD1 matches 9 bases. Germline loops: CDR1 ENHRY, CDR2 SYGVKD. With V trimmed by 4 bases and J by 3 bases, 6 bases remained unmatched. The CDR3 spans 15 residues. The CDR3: CAISGGTGNYTEAFF. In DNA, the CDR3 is TGTGCCATCAGTGGGGGGACAGGGAATTACACTGAAGCTTTCTTT.

The CDR3 DNA reads TGCGCCAGCAGCTTGATTGGGGCTGCGGAGACCCAGTACTTC. Its translation: CASSLIGAAETQYF. V and J are TRBV5-1 and TRBJ2-5; tentative D call: TRBD1 (5 bases). Germline V lookup: CDR1 SGHRS, CDR2 YFSETQ. Between the trimmed V and J ends, which lost 1 base and 5 bases, there was a span of 12 bases. CDR3 length: 14 residues.